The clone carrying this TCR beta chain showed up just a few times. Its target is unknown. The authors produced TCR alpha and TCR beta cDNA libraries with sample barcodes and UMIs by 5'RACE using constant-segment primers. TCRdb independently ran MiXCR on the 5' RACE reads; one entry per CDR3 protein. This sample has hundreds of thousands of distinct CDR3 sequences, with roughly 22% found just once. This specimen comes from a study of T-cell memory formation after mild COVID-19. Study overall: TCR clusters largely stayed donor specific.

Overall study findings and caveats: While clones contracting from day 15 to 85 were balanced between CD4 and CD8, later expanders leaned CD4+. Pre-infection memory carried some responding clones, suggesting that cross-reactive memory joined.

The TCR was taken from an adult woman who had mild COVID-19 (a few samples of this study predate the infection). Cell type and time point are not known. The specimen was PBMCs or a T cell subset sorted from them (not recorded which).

In nucleotides, the CDR3 is TGTGCCAGCAGCCAAGCAGACAGAGAGCATGGCTACACCTTC. Translating it yields CASSQADREHGYTF. This chain links TRBV3-1 with TRBJ1-2; D possibly corresponds to TRBD1 (5 bases). V was shortened by 1 base and J by 6 bases, with 12 bases between the two germline ends. There are 14 residues in the CDR3. The germline CDR1 and CDR2 sequences are LGHDT and YNNKEL (reference sequence).